What follows are 22 T cell receptor beta chains derived from one specimen sequenced in a study of blood T cells in healthy people across ages. Together with a sample-barcoded 5' primer, a J-beta primer mix was included in a second PCR lasting roughly 6 to 12 cycles. TCRdb analysed the 5' RACE reads with MiXCR anew, one entry per CDR3 protein. The sample records about 970,000 distinct CDR3 sequences, roughly 50% being singletons. The sequenced sample consisted of blood. Receptors originate from a woman aged 55-70 years in good health.

The rearrangement uses TRBV14 and TRBJ2-1; TRBD2 agrees at 8 bases. The CDR3 is 15 residues long. The germline V gene encodes CDR1 SGHDN and CDR2 FVKESK. The trim removed 8 bases at V and 6 bases at J, leaving 12 bases unmatched. The CDR3 DNA is TGTGCCAGCGGGAAAGCGGGAGTGGGGTTCAATGAGCAGTTCTTC. Its translation: CASGKAGVGFNEQFF.

This rearrangement joins TRBV4-1 to TRBJ1-6; D not resolved. CDR1 MGHRA and CDR2 YSYEKL come from the germline V gene. CDR3 length equals 18 residues. Trimming took 0 bases from V and 0 from J, leaving 12 bases between them. CDR3 coding DNA: TGCGCCAGCAGCCAAGACACCGCTTGGAACTCCTATAATTCACCCCTCCACTTT. Protein sequence: CASSQDTAWNSYNSPLHF.

This chain links TRBV27 with TRBJ2-7; 7 nucleotides line up with TRBD1. This CDR3 contains 16 residues. The germline V gene has CDR1 MNHEY and CDR2 SMNVEV (reference sequence). Losses at the gene ends were 5 bases for V and 2 bases for J; bases not matched to a gene: 12. CDR3 sequence reads: CASSQQGRTGPYEQYF. CDR3 nucleotides: TGTGCCAGCAGTCAACAGGGGCGAACCGGTCCCTACGAGCAGTACTTC.

V gene TRBV12-3 or TRBV12-4 combines with J gene TRBJ1-3, with 8 nucleotides matching TRBD1. This CDR3 has 15 amino acids. With 8 bases clipped from V and 0 bases from J, the junction kept 6 bases outside the gene matches. As DNA, the CDR3 is TGTGCCAGCCGGGACAGGCTAAACTCTGGAAACACCATATATTTT. Protein: CASRDRLNSGNTIYF.

The chain couples TRBV11-2 to TRBJ2-7, with a weak D call TRBD2 (6 bases). The DNA end is more similar to TRBJ2-5, so the J call may be wrong. Per germline, CDR1 SGHAT and CDR2 FQNNGV. The CDR3 sequence is 15 residues long. CDR3 nucleotides: TGTGCCAGCAGCTCCACAAGGAGGGTAGGTGAGACCCAGTACTTC. This translates into CASSSTRRVGETQYF.

The chain carries TRBV20-1 and TRBJ2-7; 12 bases fit TRBD2. The end of the DNA aligns better with TRBJ2-5, so the J call may be wrong. The CDR3 runs 14 residues. Germline CDR1 is DFQATT and CDR2 is SNEGSKA (reference sequence). CDR3 nucleotide sequence: TGCAGTGCCGAGACTAGCGGGAGCTTAAAGACCCAGTACTTC. It translates to CSAETSGSLKTQYF.

The chain is built from TRBV5-1 and TRBJ2-7; 8 nucleotides align to TRBD2. The CDR3 is 13 amino acids. V lost 10 bases, J lost 2 bases, and 8 bases stayed unmatched. CDR1 and CDR2 from the germline V gene are SGHRS and YFSETQ. Here the CDR3 DNA reads TGCGCCTGCAAGACTAGCGAAGCCTACGAGCAGTACTTC. Amino acids: CACKTSEAYEQYF.

The genes are TRBV15 and TRBJ2-5, with 7 positions matching TRBD1. The DNA end lines up better with TRBJ2-7; the J call may be wrong. Germline CDR1 LNHNV, CDR2 YYDKDF (reference sequence). This CDR3 comprises 12 residues. CDR3 region: CATSRTGLEQYF. As DNA, the CDR3 is TGTGCCACCAGCAGGACAGGGCTCGAGCAGTACTTC.

This clonotype was seen a handful of times. The chain carries TRBV29-1 and TRBJ2-3; D unresolved. V lost 2 bases to trimming and J lost 7 bases, with 7 bases between them. The CDR3 is made up of 11 amino acids. Germline CDR1 reads SQVTM; CDR2 reads ANQGSEA. The CDR3 coding sequence is TGCAGCGTTGAAAACCTCAATACGCAGTATTTT. Translating it yields CSVENLNTQYF.

V gene TRBV19 combines with J gene TRBJ2-5; the D gene is possibly TRBD2 (6 bases). Trimming removed 2 bases from V and 5 bases from J, with 15 bases in between. From germline, CDR1 is LNHDA and CDR2 SQIVND (reference sequence). This CDR3 region has 15 residues. The CDR3 here is CASSIRGLLGETQYF. The CDR3 nucleotides read TGTGCCAGTAGTATAAGGGGACTCCTAGGGGAGACCCAGTACTTC.

This clonotype has a handful of counts. One end of the junction varies from germline; a read error may be responsible. This chain joins TRBV10-2 and TRBJ2-7, with unresolved D. The germline V gene encodes CDR1 WSHSY and CDR2 SAAADI. There are 10 residues in the CDR3. The CDR3 here is CASSDYGQYF. In DNA, the CDR3 is TGCGCCAGCAGTGATTACGGGCAGTACTTC.

The rearrangement joins TRBV29-1 to TRBJ2-7, with 10 positions matching TRBD1. The CDR3 runs to 15 residues. The junction had 8 bases not matched to a gene; V was cut back by 3 bases and J by 3 bases. The germline V gene encodes CDR1 SQVTM and CDR2 ANQGSEA. CDR3 in amino acids: CSVDGSRTGGYEQYF. The CDR3, as DNA: TGCAGCGTTGATGGGTCCCGGACAGGGGGCTACGAGCAGTACTTC.

The chain uses TRBV6-5 and TRBJ1-4, with D possibly TRBD1 on 5 matching bases. From germline, CDR1 is MNHEY and CDR2 SVGAGI. V lost 7 bases and J lost 0, with 12 bases in between. This CDR3 region has 15 residues. The CDR3 loop reads CASTPGGATNEKLFF. The CDR3 DNA sequence: TGTGCCAGCACCCCGGGAGGGGCAACTAATGAAAAACTGTTTTTT.

This clonotype has more than one count but fewer than ten. The chain joins TRBV29-1 to TRBJ2-5, with a possible D match to TRBD2 (7 bases). Trimming stripped 5 bases from V and 9 bases from J, with 16 bases between. The CDR3 covers 12 residues. CDR1 is SQVTM and CDR2 is ANQGSEA in the germline V gene. CDR3 in DNA: TGCAGCGTTACCTACCGAGGGGGGGCCCAGTACTTC. Protein: CSVTYRGGAQYF.

The chain couples TRBV3-1 to TRBJ1-1; D is unresolved. Trimming took 0 bases from V and 10 from J, leaving 12 bases between them. Germline V gives CDR1 LGHDT, CDR2 YNNKEL (reference sequence). The CDR3 has 13 residues. CDR3 DNA sequence: TGTGCCAGCAGCCAAGAGGGTTTCTCTGGAGCTTTCTTT. Amino acid sequence: CASSQEGFSGAFF.

The chain has TRBV5-6 and TRBJ2-4; 13 bases agree with TRBD2. The CDR3 contains 20 residues. V lost 0 bases and J lost 2; bases outside the gene matches: 11. CDR1 and CDR2 (germline): SGHDT, YYEEEE. This CDR3 is CASSLVVGLAGEVTKNIQYF. CDR3 sequence (DNA): TGTGCCAGCAGCTTGGTAGTAGGACTAGCGGGAGAGGTGACCAAAAACATTCAGTACTTC.

This clonotype was seen a few times. This chain connects TRBV2 to TRBJ2-3; D gene unclear. Germline CDR1 and CDR2: SNHLY and FYNNEI. With 3 bases removed from V and 6 bases from J, the gap between germline ends came to 10 bases. CDR3 length equals 13 residues. CDR3 nucleotides: TGTGCCAGCAGTGAGGAGAACACGGATACGCAGTATTTT. It codes for CASSEENTDTQYF.

The count of this clonotype is one. A clone one base away is much larger, so this may be a read error. The chain couples TRBV20-1 to TRBJ1-2; no clear D gene. V was pared by 1 base and J by 5 bases, with 11 bases between. CDR3 length equals 13 residues. Germline CDR1 and CDR2: DFQATT and SNEGSKA (reference sequence). CDR3 bases: TGCAGTGCTAGAGGTGACGGGAAATATGGCTACACCTTC. Translated, it gives CSARGDGKYGYTF.

The rearrangement joins TRBV12-3 or TRBV12-4 to TRBJ1-1; D not resolved. The CDR3 is 15 amino acids. V gave up 4 bases and J gave up 1 base, with 13 bases separating them. CDR3 amino acids: CASSSPSEANTEAFF. The CDR3 DNA reads TGTGCCAGCAGTTCCCCTAGCGAAGCGAACACTGAAGCTTTCTTT.

This clonotype was seen more than once but under ten times. The chain is built from TRBV27 and TRBJ2-5; 12 nucleotides agree with TRBD2. V dropped 5 bases and J dropped 5; count of bases not matched to a gene: 9. This CDR3 comprises 16 residues. The germline V gene has CDR1 MNHEY and CDR2 SMNVEV (reference sequence). This CDR3 is CASSPRLAGAWETQYF. DNA for the CDR3: TGTGCCAGCAGTCCTCGACTAGCGGGAGCTTGGGAGACCCAGTACTTC.

This clonotype has just a few counts. The rearrangement links TRBV27 to TRBJ1-2; 7 bases map to TRBD1. CDR3 length equals 13 residues. Germline V CDR1 and CDR2: MNHEY, SMNVEV (reference sequence). The V segment lost 3 bases and the J segment 8 bases; nucleotides outside the gene matches: 6. CDR3 residues: CASSFIQGSGYTF. Here the CDR3 DNA reads TGTGCCAGCAGTTTCATACAGGGGAGCGGCTACACCTTC.

This clonotype was detected a few times. The genes are TRBV7-8 and TRBJ2-4, with a weak D call TRBD1 (5 bases). Germline V gene data show CDR1 as SGHVS and CDR2 as FQNEAQ. V was cut by 1 base and J by 8 bases, with 15 bases left in between. The CDR3 spans 15 residues. The CDR3 DNA sequence: TGTGCCAGCAGCTTAGGGTTAGGGGTTGGGGACATTCAGTACTTC. This sequence encodes CASSLGLGVGDIQYF. Full variable domain (outside the CDR3, taken from reference TRBV7-8 and TRBJ2-4): GAGVSQSPRYKVAKRGQDVALRCDPISGHVSLFWYQQALGQGPEFLTYFQNEAQLDKSGLPSDRFFAERPEGSVSTLKIQRTQQEDSAVYLCASSLGLGVGDIQYFGAGTRLSVL.